This paragraph covers one T cell receptor (beta chain) sequence. The method was immunoSEQ multiplex PCR; TCRdb's version includes in-frame clones alone and lacks a portion of them. The data show hundreds of thousands of clones, 85% seen once. The CDR3 sequence is 13 residues long. V shed 9 bases and J shed 5 bases, with 16 bases lying between them. Per the germline V gene, CDR1 is SGHAT and CDR2 is FQNNGV. The source of the sample is a study of blood T cell repertoires in COVID-19. This sequence was found in a woman between 50 and 59 years old who had recovered from COVID-19. V gene TRBV11-2 combines with J gene TRBJ1-2; possibly TRBD1 for D (5 bases). Sequencing was carried out using PBMCs or T cells enriched from blood (not recorded which). The CDR3 loop reads CASKPAGSYGYTF. Here the CDR3 DNA reads TGTGCCAGTAAACCGGCAGGGTCATATGGCTACACCTTC.